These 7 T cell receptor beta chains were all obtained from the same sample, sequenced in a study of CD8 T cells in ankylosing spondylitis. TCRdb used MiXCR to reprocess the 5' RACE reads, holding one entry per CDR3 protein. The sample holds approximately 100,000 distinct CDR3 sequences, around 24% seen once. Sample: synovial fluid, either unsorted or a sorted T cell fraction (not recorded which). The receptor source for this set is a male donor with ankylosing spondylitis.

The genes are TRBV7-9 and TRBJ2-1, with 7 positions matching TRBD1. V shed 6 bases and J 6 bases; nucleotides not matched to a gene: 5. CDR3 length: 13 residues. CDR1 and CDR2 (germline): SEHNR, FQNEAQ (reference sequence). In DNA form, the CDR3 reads TGTGCCAGCAGGTACCCAGGGGGCAATGAGCAGTTCTTC. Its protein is CASRYPGGNEQFF.

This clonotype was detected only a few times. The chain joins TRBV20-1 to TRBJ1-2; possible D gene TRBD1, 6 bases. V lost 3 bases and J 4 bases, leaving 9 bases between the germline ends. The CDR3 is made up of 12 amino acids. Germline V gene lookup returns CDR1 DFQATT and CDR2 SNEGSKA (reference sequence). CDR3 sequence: CSASPDSYGYTF. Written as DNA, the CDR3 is TGCAGTGCTAGCCCGGACAGCTATGGCTACACCTTC.

For the CDR3, the DNA is TGTGCCAGCAGCCAAGCCGAGTCCGTATATCTTGAAAAACTGTTTTTT. Protein product: CASSQAESVYLEKLFF. The chain carries TRBV3-1 and TRBJ1-4; D remains ambiguous. The germline V gene encodes CDR1 LGHDT and CDR2 YNNKEL (reference sequence). V was cut by 1 base and J by 7 bases, with 16 bases left in between. The CDR3 is 16 amino acids.

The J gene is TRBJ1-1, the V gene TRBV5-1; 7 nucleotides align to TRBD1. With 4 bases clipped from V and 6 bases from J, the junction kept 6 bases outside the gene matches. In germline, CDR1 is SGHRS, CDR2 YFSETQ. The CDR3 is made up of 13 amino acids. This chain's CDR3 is CASSPDRASEAFF. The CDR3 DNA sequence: TGCGCCAGCAGCCCCGACAGGGCATCTGAAGCTTTCTTT.

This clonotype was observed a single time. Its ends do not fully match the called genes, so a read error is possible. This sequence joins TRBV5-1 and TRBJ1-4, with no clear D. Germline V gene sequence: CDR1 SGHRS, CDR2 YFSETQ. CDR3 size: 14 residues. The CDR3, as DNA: TGCGCCAGCAGTTTGGACCCTGGGGATGAAAAACTGTTTTTT. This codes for CASSLDPGDEKLFF.

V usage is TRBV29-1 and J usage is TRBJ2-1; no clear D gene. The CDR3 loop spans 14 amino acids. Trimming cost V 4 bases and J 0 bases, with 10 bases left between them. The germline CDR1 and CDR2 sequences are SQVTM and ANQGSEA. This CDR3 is CSVAGLSSYNEQFF. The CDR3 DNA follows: TGCAGCGTTGCGGGTTTAAGCTCCTACAATGAGCAGTTCTTC.

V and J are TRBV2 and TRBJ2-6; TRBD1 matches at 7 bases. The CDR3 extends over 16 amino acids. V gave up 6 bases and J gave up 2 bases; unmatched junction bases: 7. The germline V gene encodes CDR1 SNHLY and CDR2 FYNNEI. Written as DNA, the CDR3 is TGTGCCAGCAGAGGATACAGGGGAACTGGGGCCAACGTCCTGACTTTC. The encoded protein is CASRGYRGTGANVLTF. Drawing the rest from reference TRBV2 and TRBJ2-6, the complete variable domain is EPEVTQTPSHQVTQMGQEVILRCVPISNHLYFYWYRQILGQKVEFLVSFYNNEISEKSEIFDDQFSVERPDGSNFTLKIRSTKLEDSAMYFCASRGYRGTGANVLTFGAGSRLTVL.